The rows below give T cell receptor beta chains drawn from one sample of a study of follicular helper T cells after annual influenza vaccination. Assay used: immunoSEQ multiplex PCR; TCRdb lists only in-frame clones, some missing. The top ten hold roughly 0.45% of the sample, which has around 13,000 clones, under 80% seen once. Sequenced here: CXCR5- memory CD4+ T cells sorted from blood, sampled on the day of influenza vaccination. The receptor source for this set is an adult who received the influenza vaccine. Each CDR3 is given with its conserved first and last residue. The D gene is left open where the match is weak.

v_call: TRBV7-2; cdr3_length: 13; d_call: -; j_call: TRBJ1-2; cdr3_aa: CASTHMSLYGYTF
v_call: TRBV1; cdr3_length: 16; d_call: -; j_call: TRBJ2-5; cdr3_aa: CTSSQPRGGVVGTQYF
v_call: TRBV4-1; cdr3_length: 18; d_call: -; j_call: TRBJ1-2; cdr3_aa: CASSQQTPGLIWVYGYTF
v_call: TRBV6-6; cdr3_length: 14; d_call: -; j_call: TRBJ2-5; cdr3_aa: CASSYSGTQETQYF
v_call: TRBV9; cdr3_length: 14; d_call: -; j_call: TRBJ1-2; cdr3_aa: CASSAGIGFYGYTF
v_call: TRBV27; cdr3_length: 16; d_call: -; j_call: TRBJ1-5; cdr3_aa: CASSPHRGYSNQPQHF
v_call: TRBV4-3; cdr3_length: 21; d_call: TRBD2; j_call: TRBJ2-7; cdr3_aa: CASSQDIVRWLAGGSPYEQYF
v_call: TRBV7-7; cdr3_length: 17; d_call: TRBD2; j_call: TRBJ2-3; cdr3_aa: CASSLGVLAGPTDTQYF
v_call: TRBV19; cdr3_length: 15; d_call: TRBD1; j_call: TRBJ1-2; cdr3_aa: CASTSGQGANYGYTF
v_call: TRBV18; cdr3_length: 14; d_call: TRBD1; j_call: TRBJ1-1; cdr3_aa: CASSPGTGYTEAFF
v_call: TRBV19; cdr3_length: 14; d_call: -; j_call: TRBJ1-1; cdr3_aa: CASKRGADSTEAFF
v_call: TRBV29-1; cdr3_length: 14; d_call: TRBD2; j_call: TRBJ2-2; cdr3_aa: CSVGLAGVTGELFF
v_call: TRBV13; cdr3_length: 20; d_call: TRBD1; j_call: TRBJ1-6; cdr3_aa: CASSLETYRGLPSYNSPLHF
v_call: TRBV5-1; cdr3_length: 14; d_call: -; j_call: TRBJ1-2; cdr3_aa: CASRYLDGNYGYTF
v_call: TRBV18; cdr3_length: 14; d_call: TRBD1; j_call: TRBJ2-7; cdr3_aa: CASSINRGTYEQYF
v_call: TRBV25-1; cdr3_length: 15; d_call: TRBD1; j_call: TRBJ2-7; cdr3_aa: CASTTDRGDSYEQYF
v_call: TRBV6-1; cdr3_length: 12; d_call: -; j_call: TRBJ1-2; cdr3_aa: CACTSLAYGYTF
v_call: TRBV5-1; cdr3_length: 17; d_call: TRBD2; j_call: TRBJ2-4; cdr3_aa: CASRLAGGPDSKNIQYF
v_call: TRBV6-6; cdr3_length: 15; d_call: -; j_call: TRBJ2-4; cdr3_aa: CASIDREVGKNIQYF
v_call: TRBV4-2; cdr3_length: 16; d_call: TRBD1; j_call: TRBJ1-2; cdr3_aa: CASSLSDRGIYYGYTF
v_call: TRBV4-3; cdr3_length: 12; d_call: TRBD1; j_call: TRBJ1-1; cdr3_aa: CASTQGDTEAFF
v_call: TRBV29-1; cdr3_length: 14; d_call: -; j_call: TRBJ1-1; cdr3_aa: CSVSPRLRGTEAFF
v_call: TRBV19; cdr3_length: 15; d_call: -; j_call: TRBJ2-7; cdr3_aa: CASSIAGTSTYEQYF
v_call: TRBV25-1; cdr3_length: 13; d_call: -; j_call: TRBJ2-3; cdr3_aa: CASRGTGTDTQYF
v_call: TRBV9; cdr3_length: 14; d_call: -; j_call: TRBJ2-7; cdr3_aa: CASTIGMGSYEQYF
v_call: TRBV7-9; cdr3_length: 14; d_call: -; j_call: TRBJ2-2; cdr3_aa: CASSVKRNTGELFF
v_call: TRBV29-1; cdr3_length: 11; d_call: -; j_call: TRBJ1-2; cdr3_aa: CSVGGFVGYTF
v_call: TRBV28; cdr3_length: 14; d_call: -; j_call: TRBJ1-1; cdr3_aa: CASSLSNGNTEAFF
v_call: TRBV27; cdr3_length: 15; d_call: -; j_call: TRBJ2-2; cdr3_aa: CASSLSVQRTGELFF
v_call: TRBV4-3; cdr3_length: 16; d_call: TRBD2; j_call: TRBJ2-5; cdr3_aa: CASSQARLAGQETQYF
v_call: TRBV10-3; cdr3_length: 13; d_call: -; j_call: TRBJ1-1; cdr3_aa: CAIGRDMNTEAFF
v_call: TRBV19; cdr3_length: 13; d_call: TRBD1; j_call: TRBJ1-5; cdr3_aa: CASSIEGQRPQHF
v_call: TRBV6-1; cdr3_length: 16; d_call: TRBD1; j_call: TRBJ2-3; cdr3_aa: CASSGFSGQGIDTQYF
v_call: TRBV11-3; cdr3_length: 16; d_call: TRBD1; j_call: TRBJ2-3; cdr3_aa: CASSARQGEGTDTQYF
v_call: TRBV5-1; cdr3_length: 15; d_call: -; j_call: TRBJ1-2; cdr3_aa: CASSLGYIVGYGYTF
v_call: TRBV6-6; cdr3_length: 14; d_call: TRBD1; j_call: TRBJ2-1; cdr3_aa: CASIPGGRNNEQFF
v_call: TRBV27; cdr3_length: 17; d_call: TRBD1; j_call: TRBJ2-7; cdr3_aa: CASSLRRLRGSVYEQYF
v_call: TRBV11-2; cdr3_length: 15; d_call: TRBD2; j_call: TRBJ2-7; cdr3_aa: CASSLVASGGYEQYF
v_call: TRBV10-3; cdr3_length: 13; d_call: -; j_call: TRBJ2-7; cdr3_aa: CAIGALDGYEQYF
v_call: TRBV27; cdr3_length: 16; d_call: TRBD1; j_call: TRBJ2-7; cdr3_aa: CASSLIGTEPSYEQYF